This T cell receptor beta chain was found in a study of blood T cell repertoires in COVID-19 (dated by TCRdb to the early 2020s). With regard to the full study: The collaborator samples originated in the United States, Italy and Spain and spanned the acute and convalescent phases of COVID-19. The prospective study material was composed of cDNA or gDNA derived from T cells, B-cell-depleted T cells, or PBMCs. The dataset comprised deeply sampled blood TCRbeta repertoires from subjects exposed to, actively infected with, or recovered from COVID-19. HLA class I and class II types, where available, came from metadata supplied by the sample provider rather than from assay-based typing. A freely available public database, intended as a resource for researchers studying the immune response to SARS-CoV-2, is where the repertoires were released. Samples came from the ongoing ImmuneRACE study (first 160 participants) plus 1,254 subjects from 6 global collaborators. Sample metadata almost always included a de-identified subject ID, COVID-19 status, age in years and sex.

Remarks on this clone: The antigen this receptor binds is unknown. Per-nucleotide qualities are absent, and no much larger clonotype sits a single base away.

At one collaborating source in Seattle, patients were enrolled during active infection and were followed longitudinally through the course of disease. Collaborating institutions collected whole blood in K2EDTA tubes following their own protocols. Collaborator samples were shipped for TCRbeta analysis as frozen whole blood, isolated PBMCs, or DNA extracted from either sample type. TCRbeta CDR3 regions were amplified from genomic DNA using the immunoSEQ Assay, a bias-controlled multiplex PCR. Per the source publication's procedure: Nucleated cell counts per sample were estimated from amplification of reference gene primers within the assay. To quantify the absolute abundance of each unique TCRbeta CDR3 rearrangement, sequence reads were collapsed and filtered. For each sample, productive Simpson clonality was calculated as the square root of Simpson's diversity index over productive rearrangements. Held by TCRdb, this immuneACCESS table contains in-frame sequences only and omits some clones. Under half of the omission traces to an unresolved V gene where checked; the cause of the rest is unknown. V, J and clone size are those of that table, while D and trimming were read from the DNA. Across this sample there are over 60,000 clones, with 76% seen only once. The ten top clones hold 15% of the sample.

Trimming removed 5 bases from V and 4 bases from J; the gene matches leave 6 bases unexplained. CDR1 and CDR2 (MNHEY, SMNVEV) derive from the germline V gene (reference sequence). Including the terminal cysteine and phenylalanine, the CDR3 comprises 15 residues. Solely the CDR3 DNA is kept, with 45 bases framed from the first base. The full study reports these points: The quantity of clinical and demographic metadata differed by source and by participant and was supplied without curation.

What was sequenced was peripheral blood. This clonotype originated in a man aged 55 to 69 with COVID-19, enrolled during active disease. This receptor chain uses TRBV27 and TRBJ2-3; 10 central nucleotides agree with TRBD2. The CDR3 has the sequence CASSTPSGSSDTQYF. The bases are TGTGCCAGCAGTACCCCTAGCGGGAGCTCAGATACGCAGTATTTT.